The 5 T cell receptor beta chains in this list originate from one sample, sequenced in a study of CD8+ T cells in alopecia areata. Following extraction, RNA underwent reverse transcription to cDNA, which served as the sequencing template. Using immunoSEQ multiplex PCR, the repertoire was profiled, and TCRdb retains in-frame clones only, with some absent. The table includes 150,000 or so clones, 80% to 90% detected once. The source was CD8+ T cells sorted from blood, collected at week 0. These receptors originate from a human donor with alopecia areata.

This clone was counted between two and nine times. The chain employs TRBV29-1 and TRBJ2-1; perhaps TRBD2 as D (5 bases). CDR1 SQVTM and CDR2 ANQGSEA come from the germline V gene. The CDR3 contains 13 residues. V was trimmed by 2 bases and J by 4 bases, leaving 9 bases between them. This CDR3 is CSVELALYNEQFF. Here the CDR3 DNA reads TGCAGCGTTGAACTAGCCCTATACAATGAGCAGTTCTTC.

CDR3 in amino acids: CASSPPGLNYEQYF. The CDR3 DNA follows: TGTGCCAGCTCACCACCGGGGCTAAACTACGAGCAGTACTTC. This rearrangement joins TRBV18 to TRBJ2-7; tentative D call: TRBD1 (5 bases). V was shortened by 0 bases and J by 3 bases, with 9 bases between the two germline ends. The CDR3 is made up of 14 amino acids. Germline lookup yields CDR1 KGHSH and CDR2 LQKENI.

This rearrangement joins TRBV27 to TRBJ2-2; 10 bases fit TRBD1. This CDR3 is built from 16 residues. The trim removed 4 bases at V and 4 bases at J, leaving 6 bases unmatched. The germline V gene encodes CDR1 MNHEY and CDR2 SMNVEV (reference sequence). CDR3 coding DNA: TGTGCCAGCAGTTCACTGGGACAGGGGTTCACCGGGGAGCTGTTTTTT. It yields the protein CASSSLGQGFTGELFF.

The V call is TRBV27, the J call TRBJ2-7, with 8 nucleotides matching TRBD1. Germline values: CDR1 MNHEY, CDR2 SMNVEV (reference sequence). Trimming cost V 2 bases and J 4 bases; bases outside gene matches: 7. The CDR3 length is 15 residues. CDR3 sequence reads: CASSLSQGAMYEQYF. CDR3 bases: TGTGCCAGCAGTTTAAGTCAGGGGGCCATGTACGAGCAGTACTTC.

The CDR3: CASSAYGVEAFF. CDR3 nucleotide sequence: TGTGCCAGTAGTGCCTACGGGGTGGAAGCTTTCTTT. The V call is TRBV19, the J call TRBJ1-1; D not resolved. Trimming removed 5 bases at V and 8 bases at J, with 12 bases between. Germline V gene lookup returns CDR1 LNHDA and CDR2 SQIVND (reference sequence). The CDR3 spans 12 residues.